Below, 3 T cell receptor beta chains from the same sample are listed, as sequenced in a study of T cell responses to AZD1222 COVID-19 vaccine. Clones were sequenced by immunoSEQ multiplex PCR, and TCRdb holds only the in-frame ones, with some missing. The sample shows approximately 170,000 clones, approximately 90% of them seen only once. The sequenced sample was peripheral blood, obtained on day 0 of AZD1222 vaccination. The source of these receptors is an adult in good health.

Notes on this clone: Other DNA sequences in this specimen translate into the identical CDR3. The V gene is TRBV5-1, the J gene TRBJ1-2; D unclear. Trimming took 1 base from V and 1 from J, leaving 5 bases between them. There are 13 residues in the CDR3. Looked up from germline, CDR1 is SGHRS and CDR2 is YFSETQ. The chain's CDR3 is CASSLTVNYGYTF. CDR3 DNA: TGCGCCAGCAGCTTGACAGTTAACTATGGCTACACCTTC.

V and J are TRBV19 and TRBJ1-2; D remains unclear. The CDR3 spans 12 residues. Germline assignment: CDR1 LNHDA and CDR2 SQIVND (reference sequence). V was clipped by 5 bases and J by 4 bases, with 8 bases between them. The CDR3 DNA is TGTGCCAGTAGTCAAAGGGCCTATGGCTACACCTTC. Translated: CASSQRAYGYTF. The whole variable domain, remainder taken from reference TRBV19 and TRBJ1-2, is DGGITQSPKYLFRKEGQNVTLSCEQNLNHDAMYWYRQDPGQGLRLIYYSQIVNDFQKGDIAEGYSVSREKKESFPLTVTSAQKNPTAFYLCASSQRAYGYTFGSGTRLTVV.

The chain carries TRBV2 and TRBJ1-5; D is perhaps TRBD1 (5 bases). In germline, CDR1 is SNHLY, CDR2 FYNNEI. Trimming left V 4 bases short and J 0 bases short, with 13 bases between. CDR3 length: 16 amino acids. CDR3 nucleotides: TGTGCCAGCAGTGGCGTGGGGCCTTATAGCAATCAGCCCCAGCATTTT. Protein product: CASSGVGPYSNQPQHF.